The T cell receptor beta chain described here comes from a study of OX40 agonist ivuxolimab in advanced cancers. Turning to this clone: Antigen unknown.

This CDR3 contains 17 residues. Method: immunoSEQ multiplex PCR; TCRdb's copy keeps in-frame clones and lacks some. The repertoire holds more than 100,000 clones, with roughly 91% as singletons. Broader study findings: Low levels of normalized T-cell clonal expansion also appeared in some nonresponders.

The source is an adult with an advanced solid tumor such as melanoma, head and neck, liver or kidney cancer. This rearrangement joins TRBV21-1 to TRBJ1-1; the table names TRBD1, a call not compared with the DNA. TRBV21-1 is flagged as a pseudogene. The material sequenced was CD4+ or CD8+ T cells sorted from blood, taken in a trial of the OX40 agonist ivuxolimab. This CDR3 is CASSNGQRKGMNTEAFF. DNA for the CDR3: TGTGCCAGCAGCAATGGGCAGAGAAAAGGTATGAACACTGAAGCTTTCTTT.